These T cell receptor beta chains were read from a single sample in a study of cytomegalovirus exposure and HLA in healthy donors. The table came from immunoSEQ multiplex PCR; TCRdb's copy has only in-frame clones and leaves some out. This table lists some 150,000 clones. The sample comprised PBMCs. All receptors come from a woman aged 18-30 years in good health and CMV-seronegative. Each CDR3 is given with its conserved first and last residue. The D gene is left open where the match is weak.

V: TRBV7-9; D: NA; J: TRBJ2-1; DNA: TGTGCCAGCAACCCGGGGAGGAATGAGCAGTTCTTC; CDR3: CASNPGRNEQFF
V: TRBV30; D: NA; J: TRBJ1-2; DNA: TGTGCCTGGAGTGGTGGGGAGGGCTACACCTTC; CDR3: CAWSGGEGYTF
V: TRBV11-3; D: NA; J: TRBJ1-1; DNA: TGTGCCAGCAGCTTAGATCAGGGCCCCACTGAAGCTTTCTTT; CDR3: CASSLDQGPTEAFF
V: TRBV19; D: NA; J: TRBJ1-2; DNA: TGTGCCACGAGCGGGGGTAGGCTTTATGGCTACACCTTC; CDR3: CATSGGRLYGYTF
V: TRBV6-8; D: TRBD2; J: TRBJ2-3; DNA: TGTGCCAGCAGTTACCCGACTAGCGCAGATACGCAGTATTTT; CDR3: CASSYPTSADTQYF
V: TRBV18; D: NA; J: TRBJ1-1; DNA: TGTGCCAGCTCACCACCGTGGGGAGCCGGCACTGAAGCTTTCTTT; CDR3: CASSPPWGAGTEAFF
V: TRBV4-1; D: NA; J: TRBJ1-2; DNA: TGCGCCAGCAGCCTAGATAGTGCACAGTTCAAAGCTAACTATGGCTACACCTTC; CDR3: CASSLDSAQFKANYGYTF
V: TRBV6-5; D: NA; J: TRBJ1-2; DNA: TGTGCCAGCAGGTTTTTATATGGCTACACCTTC; CDR3: CASRFLYGYTF
V: TRBV25-1; D: NA; J: TRBJ1-3; DNA: TGTTGTACCGGAGGGGTAGGAAACACCATATATTTT; CDR3: CCTGGVGNTIYF
V: TRBV29-1; D: NA; J: TRBJ2-3; DNA: TGCAGCGTTGAAGATTGGCTGGGCGGCACAGATACGCAGTATTTT; CDR3: CSVEDWLGGTDTQYF